This T cell receptor (beta chain) derives from a study of metastatic and nonmetastatic thyroid tumors. As for the study in general: From malignant and benign thyroid patients, repertoires in blood and in tumor or nodule tissue were compared.

As regards this clone: Its antigen is as yet unknown.

Broader study findings: Malignant thyroid tumors reportedly had TCR beta diversity that was significantly higher than in benign nodules, in blood and tumor.

In the original workflow: The study took CDR3 differences across clinicopathological groups and made a distant-metastasis classifier for papillary thyroid cancer from them. TCRdb ran MiXCR on the PCR reads. V and J calls and clone size were set by TCRdb, not the authors. The table has over 30,000 clones, around 18% seen once. The CDR3 consists of 19 residues. Germline V gene lookup returns CDR1 MNHEY and CDR2 SVGEGT. The germline V and J ends were trimmed by 0 bases and 6 bases, with 23 bases remaining between them. Patients had received no treatment of any kind before thyroid surgery. This clonotype was obtained from a female donor with papillary thyroid cancer or a benign thyroid nodule (not recorded which). Some clones in this sample may be carry-over from other donors' samples. The chain couples TRBV6-2 or TRBV6-3 to TRBJ2-2, with D possibly TRBD1 on 5 matching bases. The sample taken for sequencing was tumor tissue. The CDR3, as DNA: TGTGCCAGCAGTTACTCTCAGGGCCCCTTCACCCGCGCGGCCGGGGAGCTGTTTTTT. This gives the protein CASSYSQGPFTRAAGELFF.